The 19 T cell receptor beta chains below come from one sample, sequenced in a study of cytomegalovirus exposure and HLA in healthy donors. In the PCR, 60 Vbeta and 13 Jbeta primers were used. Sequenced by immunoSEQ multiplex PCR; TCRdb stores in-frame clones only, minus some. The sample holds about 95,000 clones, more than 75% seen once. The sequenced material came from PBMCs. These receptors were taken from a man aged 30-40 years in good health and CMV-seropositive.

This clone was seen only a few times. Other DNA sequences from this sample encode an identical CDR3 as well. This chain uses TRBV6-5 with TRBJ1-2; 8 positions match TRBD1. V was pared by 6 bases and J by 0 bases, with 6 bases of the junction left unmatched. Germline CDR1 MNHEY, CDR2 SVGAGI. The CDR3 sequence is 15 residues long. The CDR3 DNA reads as TGTGCCAGCAGCTTACAGGGGGGAGCTAACTATGGCTACACCTTC. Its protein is CASSLQGGANYGYTF.

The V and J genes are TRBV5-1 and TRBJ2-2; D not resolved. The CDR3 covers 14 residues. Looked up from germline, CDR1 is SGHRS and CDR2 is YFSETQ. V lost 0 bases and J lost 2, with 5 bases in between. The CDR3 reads CASSLDTNTGELFF. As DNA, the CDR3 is TGCGCCAGCAGCTTGGATACTAACACCGGGGAGCTGTTTTTT.

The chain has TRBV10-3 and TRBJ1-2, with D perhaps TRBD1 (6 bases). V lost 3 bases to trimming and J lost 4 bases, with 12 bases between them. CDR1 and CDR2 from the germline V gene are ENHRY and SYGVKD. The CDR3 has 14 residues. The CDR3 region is CAISEGDTFYGYTF. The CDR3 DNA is TGTGCCATCAGTGAAGGGGACACCTTCTATGGCTACACCTTC.

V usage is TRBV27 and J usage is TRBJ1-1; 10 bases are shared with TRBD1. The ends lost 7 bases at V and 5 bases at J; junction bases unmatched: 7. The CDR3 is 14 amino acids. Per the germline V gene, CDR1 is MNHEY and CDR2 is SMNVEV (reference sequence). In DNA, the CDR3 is TGTGCCAGCACCCCTGGACAGGGGGAAACTGAAGCTTTCTTT. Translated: CASTPGQGETEAFF.

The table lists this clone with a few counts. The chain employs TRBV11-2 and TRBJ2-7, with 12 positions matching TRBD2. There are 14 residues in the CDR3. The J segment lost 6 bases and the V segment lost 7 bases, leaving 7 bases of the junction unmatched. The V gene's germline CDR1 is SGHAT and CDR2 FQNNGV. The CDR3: CASNLAGGEVEQYF. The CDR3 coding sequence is TGTGCCAGCAACCTAGCGGGAGGGGAAGTCGAGCAGTACTTC.

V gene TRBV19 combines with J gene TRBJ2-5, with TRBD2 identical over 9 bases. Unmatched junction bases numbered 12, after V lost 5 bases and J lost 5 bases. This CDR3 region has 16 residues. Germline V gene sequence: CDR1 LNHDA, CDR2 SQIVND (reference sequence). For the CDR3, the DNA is TGTGCCAGTAGTCCCCCCCCAGCGGGAGGAGTGGAGACCCAGTACTTC. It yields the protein CASSPPPAGGVETQYF. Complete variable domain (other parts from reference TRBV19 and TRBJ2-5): DGGITQSPKYLFRKEGQNVTLSCEQNLNHDAMYWYRQDPGQGLRLIYYSQIVNDFQKGDIAEGYSVSREKKESFPLTVTSAQKNPTAFYLCASSPPPAGGVETQYFGPGTRLLVL.

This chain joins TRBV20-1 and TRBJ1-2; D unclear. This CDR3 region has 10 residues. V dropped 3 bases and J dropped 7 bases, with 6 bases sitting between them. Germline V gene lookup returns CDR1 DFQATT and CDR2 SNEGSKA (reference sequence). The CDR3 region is CSASSGGYTF. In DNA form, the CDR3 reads TGCAGTGCTAGCAGTGGTGGCTACACCTTC.

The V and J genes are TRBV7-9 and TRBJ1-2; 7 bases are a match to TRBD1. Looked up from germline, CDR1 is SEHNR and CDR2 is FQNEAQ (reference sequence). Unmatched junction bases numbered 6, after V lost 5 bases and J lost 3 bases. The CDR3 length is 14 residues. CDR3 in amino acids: CASSLRDSHYGYTF. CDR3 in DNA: TGTGCCAGCAGCCTCCGGGACAGCCACTATGGCTACACCTTC. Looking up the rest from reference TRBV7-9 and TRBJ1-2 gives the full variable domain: DTGVSQNPRHKITKRGQNVTFRCDPISEHNRLYWYRQTLGQGPEFLTYFQNEAQLEKSRLLSDRFSAERPKGSFSTLEIQRTEQGDSAMYLCASSLRDSHYGYTFGSGTRLTVV.

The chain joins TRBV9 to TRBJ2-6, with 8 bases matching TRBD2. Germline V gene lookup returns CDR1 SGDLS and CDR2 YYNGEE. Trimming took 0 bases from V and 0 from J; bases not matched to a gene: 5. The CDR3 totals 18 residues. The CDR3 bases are TGTGCCAGCAGCGTAGATCCGGGGGGGACCTCTGGGGCCAACGTCCTGACTTTC. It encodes CASSVDPGGTSGANVLTF. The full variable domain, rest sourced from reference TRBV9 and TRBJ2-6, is DSGVTQTPKHLITATGQRVTLRCSPRSGDLSVYWYQQSLDQGLQFLIQYYNGEERAKGNILERFSAQQFPDLHSELNLSSLELGDSALYFCASSVDPGGTSGANVLTFGAGSRLTVL.

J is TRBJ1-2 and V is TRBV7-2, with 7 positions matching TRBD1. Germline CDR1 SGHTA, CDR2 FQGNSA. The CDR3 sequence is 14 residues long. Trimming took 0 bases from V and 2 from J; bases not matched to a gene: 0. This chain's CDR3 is CASSLATGNYGYTF. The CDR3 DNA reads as TGTGCCAGCAGCTTAGCGACAGGGAACTATGGCTACACCTTC. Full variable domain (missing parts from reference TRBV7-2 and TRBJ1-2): GAGVSQSPSNKVTEKGKDVELRCDPISGHTALYWYRQSLGQGLEFLIYFQGNSAPDKSGLPSDRFSAERTGGSVSTLTIQRTQQEDSAVYLCASSLATGNYGYTFGSGTRLTVV.

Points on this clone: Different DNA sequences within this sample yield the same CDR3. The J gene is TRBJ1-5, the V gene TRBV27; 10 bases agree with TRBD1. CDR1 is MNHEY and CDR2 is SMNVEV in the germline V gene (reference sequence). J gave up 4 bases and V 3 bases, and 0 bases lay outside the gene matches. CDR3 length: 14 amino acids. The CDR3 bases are TGTGCCAGCAGTTTGGGACAGGGGAATCAGCCCCAGCATTTT. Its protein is CASSLGQGNQPQHF.

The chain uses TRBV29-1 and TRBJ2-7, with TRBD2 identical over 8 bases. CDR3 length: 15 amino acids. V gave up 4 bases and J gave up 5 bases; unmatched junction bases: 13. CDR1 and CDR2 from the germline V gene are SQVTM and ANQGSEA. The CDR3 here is CSVGAPGRATDEQYF. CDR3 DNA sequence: TGCAGCGTTGGGGCGCCCGGGAGGGCTACAGACGAGCAGTACTTC.

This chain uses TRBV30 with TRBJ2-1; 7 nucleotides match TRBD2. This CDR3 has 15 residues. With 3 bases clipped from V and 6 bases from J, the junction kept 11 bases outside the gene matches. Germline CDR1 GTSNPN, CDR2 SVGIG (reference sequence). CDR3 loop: CAWSPWTRDGNEQFF. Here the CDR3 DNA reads TGTGCCTGGAGCCCCTGGACTAGAGACGGCAATGAGCAGTTCTTC.

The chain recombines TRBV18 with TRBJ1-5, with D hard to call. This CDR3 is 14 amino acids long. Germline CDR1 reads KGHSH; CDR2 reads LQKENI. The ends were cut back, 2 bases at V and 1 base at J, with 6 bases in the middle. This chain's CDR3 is CASSPAGSNQPQHF. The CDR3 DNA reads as TGTGCCAGCTCACCAGCGGGAAGCAATCAGCCCCAGCATTTT.

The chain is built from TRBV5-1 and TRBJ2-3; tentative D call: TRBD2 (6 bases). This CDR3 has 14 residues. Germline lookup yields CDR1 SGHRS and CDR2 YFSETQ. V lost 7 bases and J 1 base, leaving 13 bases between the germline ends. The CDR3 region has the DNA TGCGCCAGCCAGGACTATCAGGGCACAGATACGCAGTATTTT. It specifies CASQDYQGTDTQYF.

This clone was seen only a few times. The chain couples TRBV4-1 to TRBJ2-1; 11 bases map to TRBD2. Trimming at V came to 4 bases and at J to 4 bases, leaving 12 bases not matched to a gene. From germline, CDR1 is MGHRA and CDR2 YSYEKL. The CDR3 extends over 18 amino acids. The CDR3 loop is CASSREPGLAAQYNEQFF. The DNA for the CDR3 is TGCGCCAGCAGCCGAGAGCCGGGACTAGCGGCCCAATACAATGAGCAGTTCTTC.

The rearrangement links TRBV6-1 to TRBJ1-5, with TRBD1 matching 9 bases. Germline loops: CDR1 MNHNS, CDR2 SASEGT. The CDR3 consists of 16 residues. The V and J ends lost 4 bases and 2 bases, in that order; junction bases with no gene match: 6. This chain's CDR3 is CASSVNTGGGNQPQHF. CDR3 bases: TGTGCCAGCAGTGTCAATACAGGGGGCGGCAATCAGCCCCAGCATTTT.

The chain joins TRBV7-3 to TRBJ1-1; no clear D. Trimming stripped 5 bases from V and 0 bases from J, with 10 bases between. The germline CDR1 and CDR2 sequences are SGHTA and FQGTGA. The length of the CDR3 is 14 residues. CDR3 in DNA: TGTGCCAGCAGCCCCTCAGTGATGAACACTGAAGCTTTCTTT. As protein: CASSPSVMNTEAFF.

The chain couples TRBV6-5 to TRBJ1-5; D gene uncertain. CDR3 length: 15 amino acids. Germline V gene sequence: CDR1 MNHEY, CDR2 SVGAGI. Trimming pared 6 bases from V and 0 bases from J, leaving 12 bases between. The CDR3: CASRLRLSSNQPQHF. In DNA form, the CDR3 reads TGTGCCAGCAGACTCCGACTGTCTAGCAATCAGCCCCAGCATTTT.